The 14 T cell receptor beta chains given below trace back to one sample, sequenced in a study of OX40 agonist ivuxolimab in advanced cancers. Generated by immunoSEQ multiplex PCR, the TCRdb table keeps only in-frame clones and is missing some. This sample has some 59,000 clones, with 70% to 85% found just once. This material consisted of CD4+ or CD8+ T cells sorted from blood, taken in a trial of the OX40 agonist ivuxolimab. Receptor source: an adult with an advanced solid tumor such as melanoma, head and neck, liver or kidney cancer.

The gene calls are TRBV29-1 and TRBJ2-3; D perhaps matches TRBD2 (6 bases). V was cut by 7 bases and J by 0 bases, with 11 bases left in between. Germline V lookup: CDR1 SQVTM, CDR2 ANQGSEA. The CDR3 is made up of 13 amino acids. The CDR3 DNA reads TGCAGCGGGTGGAGGGACAGCACAGATACGCAGTATTTT. Its protein is CSGWRDSTDTQYF.

J is TRBJ2-2 and V is TRBV9; 10 nucleotides line up with TRBD1. After removal of 2 bases from V and 4 bases from J, the junction contained 5 bases not matched to a gene. The germline V gene encodes CDR1 SGDLS and CDR2 YYNGEE. This CDR3 region has 16 residues. The CDR3 DNA follows: TGTGCCAGCAGCGTTTTGGGGGACAGGGGCACCGGGGAGCTGTTTTTT. This encodes CASSVLGDRGTGELFF. Full variable domain (missing parts from reference TRBV9 and TRBJ2-2): DSGVTQTPKHLITATGQRVTLRCSPRSGDLSVYWYQQSLDQGLQFLIQYYNGEERAKGNILERFSAQQFPDLHSELNLSSLELGDSALYFCASSVLGDRGTGELFFGEGSRLTVL.

The chain's CDR3 is CASSTEGWAYNEQFF. As DNA, the CDR3 is TGCGCCAGCAGCACTGAGGGGTGGGCCTACAATGAGCAGTTCTTC. V usage is TRBV5-1 and J usage is TRBJ2-1, with D perhaps given as TRBD1 or TRBD2 (5 bases each). CDR3 length equals 15 residues. Trimming took 4 bases from V and 2 from J, leaving 13 bases between them. Germline V gene sequence: CDR1 SGHRS, CDR2 YFSETQ.

V is TRBV28 and J is TRBJ2-5; TRBD2 is a possible D gene (7 bases). Germline V gives CDR1 MDHEN, CDR2 SYDVKM. The CDR3 has 14 amino acids. V was shortened by 6 bases and J by 2 bases, with 13 bases between the two germline ends. CDR3 DNA sequence: TGTGCCAGCAGAACGAGCGGGACACAAGAGACCCAGTACTTC. Translating it yields CASRTSGTQETQYF.

This clone showed up just a few times. The gene calls are TRBV19 and TRBJ1-2; D perhaps matches TRBD1 (5 bases). The CDR3 runs 12 residues. With 10 bases removed from V and 5 bases from J, the gap between germline ends came to 14 bases. Germline V lookup: CDR1 LNHDA, CDR2 SQIVND (reference sequence). The DNA for the CDR3 is TGTGCCACCCGAGACAGACTTTATGGCTACACCTTC. This encodes CATRDRLYGYTF.

V and J are TRBV2 and TRBJ2-6; D remains unclear. Germline lookup yields CDR1 SNHLY and CDR2 FYNNEI. The CDR3 is 13 residues long. Trimming stripped 4 bases from V and 12 bases from J, with 13 bases between. CDR3 region: CASSAARGAVLTF. In nucleotides, the CDR3 is TGTGCCAGCAGTGCGGCAAGAGGAGCCGTCCTGACTTTC.

The CDR3 nucleotides are TGTGCCAGCTTAGGGGGAGCAGATACGCAGTATTTT. It encodes CASLGGADTQYF. The chain joins TRBV6-1 to TRBJ2-3; D possibly corresponds to TRBD1 (6 bases). V was clipped by 8 bases and J by 4 bases, with 10 bases between them. The germline V gene encodes CDR1 MNHNS and CDR2 SASEGT. This CDR3 comprises 12 residues.

The gene calls are TRBV5-1 and TRBJ1-1; 12 nucleotides match TRBD1. Per germline, CDR1 SGHRS and CDR2 YFSETQ. The junction had 9 bases not matched to a gene; V was cut back by 4 bases and J by 5 bases. The CDR3 covers 16 residues. CDR3 amino acids: CASSPGTGGAYTEAFF. The CDR3 coding sequence is TGCGCCAGCAGCCCGGGGACAGGGGGCGCTTATACTGAAGCTTTCTTT.

The chain couples TRBV6-5 to TRBJ1-6; unclear D gene. Trimming removed 5 bases at V and 8 bases at J, with 16 bases between. CDR1 and CDR2 (germline): MNHEY, SVGAGI. The CDR3 contains 15 residues. The CDR3 region has the DNA TGTGCCAGCAGTGCCCAAGACCCCCGGGATTCACCCCTCCACTTT. It translates to CASSAQDPRDSPLHF.

The chain employs TRBV5-6 and TRBJ1-4; no reliable D call. This CDR3 comprises 14 residues. The ends were cut back, 4 bases at V and 0 bases at J, with 7 bases in the middle. CDR1 SGHDT and CDR2 YYEEEE come from the germline V gene. CDR3 in DNA: TGTGCCAGCAGCCTCTATGCAACTAATGAAAAACTGTTTTTT. Amino acids: CASSLYATNEKLFF.

In its sample, this clone was seen a few times. This same CDR3 is encoded by further DNA sequences in the sample. The chain recombines TRBV5-6 with TRBJ1-1, with 8 positions matching TRBD1. Germline lookup yields CDR1 SGHDT and CDR2 YYEEEE. Trimming took 6 bases from V and 4 from J; bases not matched to a gene: 8. This CDR3 is 14 amino acids long. CDR3 sequence: CASNLQGGFTEAFF. The CDR3 DNA is TGTGCCAGCAACCTACAGGGGGGTTTCACTGAAGCTTTCTTT.

The rearrangement joins TRBV19 to TRBJ1-6, with D maybe TRBD1 (5 bases). Germline assignment: CDR1 LNHDA and CDR2 SQIVND (reference sequence). Trimming left V 7 bases short and J 7 bases short, with 20 bases between. The CDR3 loop spans 16 amino acids. The CDR3 spells CASNTREGMRNSPLHF. The CDR3 region has the DNA TGTGCCAGTAACACTAGGGAGGGGATGAGAAATTCACCCCTCCACTTT.

The chain carries TRBV18 and TRBJ1-5; no clear D gene. The germline gives CDR1 KGHSH, CDR2 LQKENI. This CDR3 is built from 13 residues. V was shortened by 2 bases and J by 3 bases, with 5 bases between the two germline ends. CDR3 DNA sequence: TGTGCCAGCTCACCAGGTTCCAATCAGCCCCAGCATTTT. As protein: CASSPGSNQPQHF.

The V call is TRBV7-2, the J call TRBJ2-7; D gene uncertain. The germline V gene encodes CDR1 SGHTA and CDR2 FQGNSA. The CDR3 consists of 11 residues. V was trimmed by 4 bases and J by 2 bases, leaving 3 bases between them. The CDR3 spells CASSSPYEQYF. The CDR3 DNA reads TGTGCCAGCAGCTCCCCCTACGAGCAGTACTTC.